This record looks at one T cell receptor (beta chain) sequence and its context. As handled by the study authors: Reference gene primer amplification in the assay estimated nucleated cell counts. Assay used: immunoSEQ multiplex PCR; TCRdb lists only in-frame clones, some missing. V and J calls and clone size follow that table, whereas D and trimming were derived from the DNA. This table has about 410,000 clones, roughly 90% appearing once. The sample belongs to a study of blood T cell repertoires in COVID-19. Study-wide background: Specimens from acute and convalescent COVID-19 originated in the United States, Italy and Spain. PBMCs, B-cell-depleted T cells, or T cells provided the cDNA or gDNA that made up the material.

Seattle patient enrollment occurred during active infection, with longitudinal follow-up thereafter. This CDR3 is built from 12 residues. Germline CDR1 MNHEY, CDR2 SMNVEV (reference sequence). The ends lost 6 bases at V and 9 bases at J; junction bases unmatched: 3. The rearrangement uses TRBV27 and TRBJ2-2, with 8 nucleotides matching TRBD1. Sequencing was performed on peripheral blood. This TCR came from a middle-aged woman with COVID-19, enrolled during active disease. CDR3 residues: CASSTGGWELFF. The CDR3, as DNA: TGTGCCAGCAGCACAGGGGGATGGGAGCTGTTTTTT.